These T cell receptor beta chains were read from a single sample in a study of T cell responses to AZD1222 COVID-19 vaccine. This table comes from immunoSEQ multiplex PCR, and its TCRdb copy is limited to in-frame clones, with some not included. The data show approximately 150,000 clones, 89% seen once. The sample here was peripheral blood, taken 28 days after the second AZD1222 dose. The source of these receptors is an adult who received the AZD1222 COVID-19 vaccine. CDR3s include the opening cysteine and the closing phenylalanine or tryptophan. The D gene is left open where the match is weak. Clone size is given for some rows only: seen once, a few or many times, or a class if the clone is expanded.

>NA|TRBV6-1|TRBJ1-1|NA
TGTGCCAGCAGTGAACAGGGCGGGACTGAAGCTTTCTTT
CASSEQGGTEAFF
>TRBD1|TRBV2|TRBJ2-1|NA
TGTGCCAGCAGCGCAGGACAGGGGTTTTACAATGAGCAGTTCTTC
CASSAGQGFYNEQFF
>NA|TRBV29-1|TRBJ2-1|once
TGCAGCGCTCACAAACAGGGACATGAGCAGTTCTTC
CSAHKQGHEQFF
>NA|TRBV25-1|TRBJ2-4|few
TGTGCCAGCAGCACGGGGGACTCTGGCATTCAGTACTTC
CASSTGDSGIQYF
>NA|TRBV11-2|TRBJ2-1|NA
TGTGCCAGCAGCTTAGCCCAGGCGAATGAGCAGTTCTTC
CASSLAQANEQFF
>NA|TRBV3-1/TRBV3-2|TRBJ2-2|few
TGTGCCAGCACCGCCCGAGGGATCCCCGGGGAGCTGTTTTTT
CASTARGIPGELFF
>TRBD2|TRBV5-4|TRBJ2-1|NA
TGTGCCAGCAGCTTCATAGCGGGAGGGCCGGGCAATGAGCAGTTCTTC
CASSFIAGGPGNEQFF
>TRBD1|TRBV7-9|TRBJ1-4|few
TGTGCCAGCAGCTTACCGGGGACAGGGCCTAATGAAAAACTGTTTTTT
CASSLPGTGPNEKLFF
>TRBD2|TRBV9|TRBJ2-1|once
TGTGCCAGCAGTAGACTAGCGGGAACGTCGAATGAGCAGTTCTTC
CASSRLAGTSNEQFF
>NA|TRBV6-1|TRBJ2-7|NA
TGTGCCAGCAGTGAGTCTCCGGTGGGTTACGGTAGCGGCTACGAGCAGTACTTC
CASSESPVGYGSGYEQYF
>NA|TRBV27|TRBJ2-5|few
TGTGCCAGCAGTCGTAGGATTCAAGAGACCCAGTACTTC
CASSRRIQETQYF
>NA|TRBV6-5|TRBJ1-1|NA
TGTGCCAGCCTTTCTGGACAAAACACTGAAGCTTTCTTT
CASLSGQNTEAFF
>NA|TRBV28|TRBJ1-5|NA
TGTGCCAGCAGTCCTGGAGGCCGGGACAGCAATCAGCCCCAGCATTTT
CASSPGGRDSNQPQHF
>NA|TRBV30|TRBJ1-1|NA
TGTGCCGGGTACCGGGCCTCAGACACTGAAGCTTTCTTT
CAGYRASDTEAFF
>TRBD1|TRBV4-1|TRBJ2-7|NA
TGCGCCAGCAGCCAAGGGCCCCTGGCCCCTGGGGACAGCTACGAGCAGTACTTC
CASSQGPLAPGDSYEQYF
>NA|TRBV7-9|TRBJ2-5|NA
TGTGCCAGCAGCTTAGGGGCGCGTGCGGAGACCCAGTACTTC
CASSLGARAETQYF
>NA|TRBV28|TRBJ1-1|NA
TGTGCCAGCAGTCCGCTTAGCACTGAAGCTTTCTTT
CASSPLSTEAFF